This entry is about one T cell receptor beta chain. These data belong to a study of blood T cell repertoires in COVID-19. Per the original data handling: How many nucleated cells were present was estimated from reference gene primer amplification. Assay: immunoSEQ multiplex PCR; the TCRdb copy retains only in-frame clones and omits some. Clone size and V and J calls were adopted from that table, with D and trimming inferred from the DNA. The sample includes some 300,000 clones, 90% of them seen just once. The V and J ends lost 7 bases and 4 bases respectively, with 16 bases between them. Germline CDR1 MNHEY, CDR2 SVGAGI. The CDR3 is made up of 14 amino acids.

This receptor was taken from a woman aged 35 to 49 with COVID-19, enrolled during active disease. Material: peripheral blood. The chain couples TRBV6-5 to TRBJ1-2, with a tentative D call TRBD1 (6 bases). CDR3 residues: CASTKGPGAYGYTF. The CDR3 DNA sequence: TGTGCCAGCACAAAAGGGCCAGGGGCCTATGGCTACACCTTC.